This T cell receptor (beta chain) was retrieved from a study of shared clonotypes between healthy human individuals. The CDR3 is 16 amino acids. Looked up from germline, CDR1 is SQVTM and CDR2 is ANQGSEA. V gave up 3 bases and J gave up 1 base, with 19 bases separating them. Deep was the level at which the assay was run. The genomic DNA of each subset was split evenly across several immunoSEQ plates. Clones were sequenced by immunoSEQ multiplex PCR, and TCRdb holds only the in-frame ones, with some missing. There are roughly 2,300,000 clones in the sample; less than 95% occur only once, and approximately 0.4% lies in the top ten. All donors were Caucasian adults living in Nashville, Tennessee.

The clonotype comes from a man aged 18 to 30 in good health. Some clones in this sample may be carry-over from other donors' samples. Sequencing used naive CD4+ T cells from PBMCs. Subset denoted: CD45RA+ positively selected. This chain joins TRBV29-1 and TRBJ2-7; D is perhaps TRBD1 (9 bases). CDR3 coding DNA: TGCAGCGTTGAGGCTCCGGGGGGGACAGGGTCCTACGAGCAGTACTTC. Its translation is CSVEAPGGTGSYEQYF.